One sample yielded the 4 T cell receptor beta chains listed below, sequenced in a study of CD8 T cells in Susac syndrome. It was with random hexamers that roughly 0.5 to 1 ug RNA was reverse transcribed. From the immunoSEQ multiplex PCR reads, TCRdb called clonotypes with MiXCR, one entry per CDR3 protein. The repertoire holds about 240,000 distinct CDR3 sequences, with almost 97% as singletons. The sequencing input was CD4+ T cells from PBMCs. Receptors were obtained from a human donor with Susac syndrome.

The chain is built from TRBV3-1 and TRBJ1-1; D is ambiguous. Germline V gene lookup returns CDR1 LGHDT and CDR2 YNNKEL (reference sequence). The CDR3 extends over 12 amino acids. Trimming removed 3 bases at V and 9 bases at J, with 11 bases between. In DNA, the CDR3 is TGTGCCAGCAGCCATACGCTGTATCAAGCTTTCTTT. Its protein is CASSHTLYQAFF.

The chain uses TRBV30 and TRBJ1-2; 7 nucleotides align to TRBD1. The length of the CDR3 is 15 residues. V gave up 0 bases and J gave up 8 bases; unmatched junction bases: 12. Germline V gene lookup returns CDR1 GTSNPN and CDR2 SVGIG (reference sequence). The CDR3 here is CAWSVEGALPSGYTF. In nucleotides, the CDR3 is TGTGCCTGGAGTGTGGAGGGGGCACTCCCCAGCGGCTACACCTTC.

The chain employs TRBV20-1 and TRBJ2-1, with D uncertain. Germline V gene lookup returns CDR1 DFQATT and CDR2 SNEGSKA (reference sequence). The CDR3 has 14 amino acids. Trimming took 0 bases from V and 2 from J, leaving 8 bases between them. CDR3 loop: CSARDWRAYNEQFF. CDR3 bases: TGCAGTGCTAGAGATTGGCGTGCCTACAATGAGCAGTTCTTC.

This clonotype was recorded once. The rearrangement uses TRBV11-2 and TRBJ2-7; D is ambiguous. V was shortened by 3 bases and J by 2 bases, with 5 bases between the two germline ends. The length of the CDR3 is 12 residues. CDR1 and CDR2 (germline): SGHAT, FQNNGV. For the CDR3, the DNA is TGTGCCAGCAGCTTTGTCCCCTACGAGCAGTACTTC. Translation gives CASSFVPYEQYF.